The T cell receptor beta chain under discussion was sequenced for a study of patients and donors after allogeneic stem cell transplantation. CDR3 length: 12 residues. V was cut by 8 bases and J by 7 bases, with 11 bases left in between. Germline assignment: CDR1 MDHEN and CDR2 SYDVKM. Each CDR3 protein is one row after TCRdb ran MiXCR on the RT-PCR reads. The data contain some 880,000 distinct CDR3 sequences, over 15% of them singletons. This receptor was taken from a human donor who was either an allogeneic HSCT recipient or a stem cell or donor lymphocyte infusion donor (not recorded which). It is not recorded whose cells these are; they may come from a transplant donor. This chain joins TRBV28 and TRBJ1-4; D remains unclear. Sequencing was carried out using blood, either unsorted or a sorted T cell fraction (not recorded which). CDR3: CASLAAGEKLFF. DNA of the CDR3: TGTGCCAGCCTGGCCGCTGGTGAAAAACTGTTTTTT.